This T cell receptor (beta chain) was obtained from a study of blood T cell repertoires in COVID-19. For the study at large: COVID-19 samples collected from the United States, Italy and Spain covered acute and convalescent phases.

V was trimmed by 0 bases and J by 10 bases, leaving 8 bases between them. Germline-derived CDR1 and CDR2 are SGHNT and YYREEE (reference sequence). The CDR3 runs to 13 residues. Per the authors' pipeline: Reference gene primer amplification gave nucleated cell count estimates. Here immunoSEQ multiplex PCR was the method, and the copy in TCRdb shows in-frame clones only, minus some. That table is the source of V, J and clone size, and D and trimming were worked out from the DNA. This sample has around 240,000 clones; almost 85% occur once, and the top ten carry under 2%. The source of this sequence is a woman of 80 years or more with acute or convalescent COVID-19. Input material: peripheral blood. V usage is TRBV5-4 and J usage is TRBJ1-6; D possibly corresponds to TRBD1 (5 bases). The CDR3 is CASSLVSGSPLHF. CDR3 sequence (DNA): TGTGCCAGCAGCTTGGTGTCAGGGTCACCCCTCCACTTT.